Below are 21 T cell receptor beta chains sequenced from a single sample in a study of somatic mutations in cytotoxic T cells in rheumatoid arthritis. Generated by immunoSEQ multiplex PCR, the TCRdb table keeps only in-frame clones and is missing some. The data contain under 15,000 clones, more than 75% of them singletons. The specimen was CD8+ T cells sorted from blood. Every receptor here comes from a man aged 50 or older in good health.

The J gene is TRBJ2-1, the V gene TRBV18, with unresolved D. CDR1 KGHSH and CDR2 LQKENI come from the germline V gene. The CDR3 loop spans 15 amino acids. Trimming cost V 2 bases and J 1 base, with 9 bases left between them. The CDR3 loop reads CASSPSAVSYNEQFF. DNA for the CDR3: TGTGCCAGCTCACCAAGTGCGGTTTCCTACAATGAGCAGTTCTTC.

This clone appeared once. In nucleotides, the CDR3 is TGTGCTAGTGGTTTGCCAACTCCAATCCGACAGCCTAATATCATGAACACTGAAGCTTTCTTT. Its translation: CASGLPTPIRQPNIMNTEAFF. V usage is TRBV12-5 and J usage is TRBJ1-1; TRBD1 might be the D (5 bases). The CDR3 consists of 21 residues. The V and J ends lost 2 bases and 0 bases respectively, with 28 bases between them. The germline CDR1 and CDR2 sequences are LGHNT and FRNRAP.

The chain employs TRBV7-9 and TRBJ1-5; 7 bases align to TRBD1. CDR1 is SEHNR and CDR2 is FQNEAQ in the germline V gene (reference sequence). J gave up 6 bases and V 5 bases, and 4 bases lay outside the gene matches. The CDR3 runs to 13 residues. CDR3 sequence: CASSPNRGQPQHF. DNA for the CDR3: TGTGCCAGCAGCCCAAACAGGGGTCAGCCCCAGCATTTT. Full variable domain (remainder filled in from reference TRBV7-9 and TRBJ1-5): DTGVSQNPRHKITKRGQNVTFRCDPISEHNRLYWYRQTLGQGPEFLTYFQNEAQLEKSRLLSDRFSAERPKGSFSTLEIQRTEQGDSAMYLCASSPNRGQPQHFGDGTRLSIL.

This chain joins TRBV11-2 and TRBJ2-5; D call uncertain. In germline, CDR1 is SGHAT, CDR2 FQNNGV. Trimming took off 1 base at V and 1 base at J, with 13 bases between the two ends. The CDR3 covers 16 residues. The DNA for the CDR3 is TGTGCCAGCAGCTTAGTTGGTGCTCCACTCCAAGAGACCCAGTACTTC. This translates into CASSLVGAPLQETQYF.

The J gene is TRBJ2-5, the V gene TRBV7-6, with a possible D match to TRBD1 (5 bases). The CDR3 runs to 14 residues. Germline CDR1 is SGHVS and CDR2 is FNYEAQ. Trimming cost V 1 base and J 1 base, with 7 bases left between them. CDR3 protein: CASSLGQGQETQYF. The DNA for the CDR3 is TGTGCCAGCAGCTTAGGGCAGGGCCAAGAGACCCAGTACTTC.

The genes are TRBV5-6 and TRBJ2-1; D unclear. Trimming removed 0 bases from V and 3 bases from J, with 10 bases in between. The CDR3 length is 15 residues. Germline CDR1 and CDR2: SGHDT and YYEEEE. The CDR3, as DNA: TGTGCCAGCAGCTTGGGCCCGTCTAACTACAATGAGCAGTTCTTC. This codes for CASSLGPSNYNEQFF.

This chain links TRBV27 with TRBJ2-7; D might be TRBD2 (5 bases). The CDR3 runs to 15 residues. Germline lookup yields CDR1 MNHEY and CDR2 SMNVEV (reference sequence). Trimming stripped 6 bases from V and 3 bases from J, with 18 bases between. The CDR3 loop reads CASSPRESALYEQYF. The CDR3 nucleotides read TGTGCCAGCAGCCCGAGGGAGAGCGCACTCTACGAGCAGTACTTC.

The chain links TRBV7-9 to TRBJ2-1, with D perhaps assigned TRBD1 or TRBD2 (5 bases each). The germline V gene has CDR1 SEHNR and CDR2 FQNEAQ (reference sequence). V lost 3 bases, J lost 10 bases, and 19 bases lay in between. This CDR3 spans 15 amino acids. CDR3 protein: CASSFRDHPGWEQFF. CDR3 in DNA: TGTGCCAGCAGCTTCAGGGACCACCCGGGTTGGGAGCAGTTCTTC.

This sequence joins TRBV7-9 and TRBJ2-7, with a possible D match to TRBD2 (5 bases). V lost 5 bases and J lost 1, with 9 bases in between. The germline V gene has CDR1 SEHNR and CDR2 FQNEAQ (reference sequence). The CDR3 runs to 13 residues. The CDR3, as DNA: TGTGCCAGCAGCCCCGGACTTTCCTACGAGCAGTACTTC. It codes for CASSPGLSYEQYF.

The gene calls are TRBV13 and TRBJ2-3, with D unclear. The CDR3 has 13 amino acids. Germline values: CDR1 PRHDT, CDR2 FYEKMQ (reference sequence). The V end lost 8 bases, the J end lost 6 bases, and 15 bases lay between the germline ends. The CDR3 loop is CASGPLEHDTQYF. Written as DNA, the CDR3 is TGTGCCAGCGGACCTCTGGAGCACGATACGCAGTATTTT.

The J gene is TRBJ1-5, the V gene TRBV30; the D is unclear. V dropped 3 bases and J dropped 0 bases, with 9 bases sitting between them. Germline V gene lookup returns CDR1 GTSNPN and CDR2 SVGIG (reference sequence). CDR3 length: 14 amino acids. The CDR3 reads CAWSHPYSNQPQHF. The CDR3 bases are TGTGCCTGGAGCCATCCCTATAGCAATCAGCCCCAGCATTTT.

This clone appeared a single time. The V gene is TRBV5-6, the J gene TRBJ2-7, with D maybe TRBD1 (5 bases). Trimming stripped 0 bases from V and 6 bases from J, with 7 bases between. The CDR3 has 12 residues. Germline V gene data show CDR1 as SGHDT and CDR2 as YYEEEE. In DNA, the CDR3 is TGTGCCAGCAGCTTGGGGACAAGCGAGCAGTACGTC. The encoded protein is CASSLGTSEQYV.

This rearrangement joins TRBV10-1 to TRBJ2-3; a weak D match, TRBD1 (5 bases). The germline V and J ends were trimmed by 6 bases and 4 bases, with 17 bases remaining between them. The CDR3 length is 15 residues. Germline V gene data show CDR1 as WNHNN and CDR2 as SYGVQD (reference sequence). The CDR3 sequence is CASRSTAEQADTQYF. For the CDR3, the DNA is TGCGCCAGCAGGAGTACAGCAGAACAGGCAGATACGCAGTATTTT.

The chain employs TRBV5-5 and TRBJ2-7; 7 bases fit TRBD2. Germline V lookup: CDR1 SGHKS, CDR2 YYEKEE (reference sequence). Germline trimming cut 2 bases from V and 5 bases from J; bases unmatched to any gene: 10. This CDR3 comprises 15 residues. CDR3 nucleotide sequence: TGTGCCAGCAGCTTTACTAGCGCTCCCGCCCACGAGCAGTACGTC. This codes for CASSFTSAPAHEQYV.

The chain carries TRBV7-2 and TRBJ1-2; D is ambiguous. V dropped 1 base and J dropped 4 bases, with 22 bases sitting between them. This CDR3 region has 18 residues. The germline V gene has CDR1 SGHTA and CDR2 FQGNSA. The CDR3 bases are TGTGCCAGCAGCTTAGTCGACGCCGCGGTAGCCGTTCTCTATGGCTACACCTTC. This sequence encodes CASSLVDAAVAVLYGYTF.

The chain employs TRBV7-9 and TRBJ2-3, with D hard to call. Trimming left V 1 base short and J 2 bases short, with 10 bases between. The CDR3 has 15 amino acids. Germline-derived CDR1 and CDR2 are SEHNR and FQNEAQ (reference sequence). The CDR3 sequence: CASSLVGSDTDTQYF. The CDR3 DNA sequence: TGTGCCAGCAGCTTAGTGGGTTCAGACACAGATACGCAGTATTTT.

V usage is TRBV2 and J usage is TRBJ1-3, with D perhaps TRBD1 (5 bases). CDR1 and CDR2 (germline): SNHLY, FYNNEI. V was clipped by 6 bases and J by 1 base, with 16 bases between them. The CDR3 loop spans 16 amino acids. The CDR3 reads CASRKGTAGSGNTIYF. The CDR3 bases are TGTGCCAGCAGGAAGGGAACCGCAGGGTCTGGAAACACCATATATTTT. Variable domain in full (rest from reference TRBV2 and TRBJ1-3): EPEVTQTPSHQVTQMGQEVILRCVPISNHLYFYWYRQILGQKVEFLVSFYNNEISEKSEIFDDQFSVERPDGSNFTLKIRSTKLEDSAMYFCASRKGTAGSGNTIYFGEGSWLTVV.

CDR3 in amino acids: CASSFRATGTGHTEAFF. CDR3 bases: TGTGCCAGCAGCTTTAGGGCAACCGGGACAGGACACACTGAAGCTTTCTTT. The V call is TRBV11-3, the J call TRBJ1-1; 8 nucleotides align to TRBD1. J was trimmed by 3 bases and V by 3 bases; bases with no gene match: 12. The CDR3 runs 17 residues. Germline lookup yields CDR1 SGHNT and CDR2 YENEEA. The entire variable domain, with the rest obtained from reference TRBV11-3 and TRBJ1-1, is as follows: EAGVVQSPRYKIIEKKQPVAFWCNPISGHNTLYWYLQNLGQGPELLIRYENEEAVDDSQLPKDRFSAERLKGVDSTLKIQPAELGDSAVYLCASSFRATGTGHTEAFFGQGTRLTVV.

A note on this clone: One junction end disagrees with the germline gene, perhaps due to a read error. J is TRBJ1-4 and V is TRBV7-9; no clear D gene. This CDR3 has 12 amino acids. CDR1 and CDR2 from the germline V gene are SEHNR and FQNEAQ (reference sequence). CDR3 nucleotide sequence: TGTGCCAGCAGCTTAGCATTCCTGGACCCTACTTTT. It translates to CASSLAFLDPTF.

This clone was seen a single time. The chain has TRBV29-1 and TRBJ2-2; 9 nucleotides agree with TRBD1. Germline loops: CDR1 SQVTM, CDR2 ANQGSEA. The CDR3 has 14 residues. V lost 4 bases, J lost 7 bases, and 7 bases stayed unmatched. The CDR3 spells CSVVQGAIDGELFF. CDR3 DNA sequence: TGCAGCGTTGTACAGGGGGCGATTGACGGGGAGCTGTTTTTT.

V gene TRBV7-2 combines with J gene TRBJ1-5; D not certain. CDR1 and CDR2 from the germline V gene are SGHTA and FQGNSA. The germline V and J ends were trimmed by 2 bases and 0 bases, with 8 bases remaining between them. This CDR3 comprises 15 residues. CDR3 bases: TGTGCCAGCAGCTTATTCTTGGGTAGCAATCAGCCCCAGCATTTT. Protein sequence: CASSLFLGSNQPQHF.